The T cell receptor (beta chain) described here comes from a study of blood T cell repertoires in COVID-19. Study background: Italy, Spain and the United States were the sources of the convalescent and acute COVID-19 samples.

V gave up 2 bases and J gave up 9 bases; unmatched junction bases: 8. In germline, CDR1 is MNHNS, CDR2 SASEGT. This CDR3 is built from 15 residues. Libraries were prepared by immunoSEQ multiplex PCR; TCRdb keeps only in-frame clonotypes and omits some of them. The sample has 200,000 to 250,000 clones, over 75% seen once. Sequenced input: peripheral blood. V gene TRBV6-1 combines with J gene TRBJ2-1; TRBD2 aligns across 9 bases. The source is a man aged 45 to 65 with COVID-19, enrolled during active disease. This chain's CDR3 is CASSEPGREGFEQFF. Here the CDR3 DNA reads TGTGCCAGCAGTGAACCGGGGCGGGAGGGCTTTGAGCAGTTCTTC.